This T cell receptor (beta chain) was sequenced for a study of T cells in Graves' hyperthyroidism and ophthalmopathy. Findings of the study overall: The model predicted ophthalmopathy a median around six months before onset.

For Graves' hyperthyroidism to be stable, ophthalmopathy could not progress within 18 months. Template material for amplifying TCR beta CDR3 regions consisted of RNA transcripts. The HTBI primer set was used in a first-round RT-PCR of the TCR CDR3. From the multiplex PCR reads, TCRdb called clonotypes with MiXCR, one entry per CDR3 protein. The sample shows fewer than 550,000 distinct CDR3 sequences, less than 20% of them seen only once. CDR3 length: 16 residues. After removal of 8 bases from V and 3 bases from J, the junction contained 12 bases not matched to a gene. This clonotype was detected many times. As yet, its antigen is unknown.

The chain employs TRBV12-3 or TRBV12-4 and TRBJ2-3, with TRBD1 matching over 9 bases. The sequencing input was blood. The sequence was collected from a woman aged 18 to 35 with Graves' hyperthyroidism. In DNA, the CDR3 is TGTGCCAGCGGTATACAGGGGGCAATCTGGACAGATACGCAGTATTTT. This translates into CASGIQGAIWTDTQYF.